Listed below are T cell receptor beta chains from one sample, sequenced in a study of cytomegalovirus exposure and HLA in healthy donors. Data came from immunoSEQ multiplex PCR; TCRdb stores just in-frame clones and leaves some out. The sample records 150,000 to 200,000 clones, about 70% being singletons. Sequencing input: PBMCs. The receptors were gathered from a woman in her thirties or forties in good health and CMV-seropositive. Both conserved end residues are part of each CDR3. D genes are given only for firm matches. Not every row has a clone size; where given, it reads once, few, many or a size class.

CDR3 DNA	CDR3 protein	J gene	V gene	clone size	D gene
TGTGCCAGCAGCCCCACGATAGCGGGGCCCATCGAGGGGGAGACCCAGTACTTC	CASSPTIAGPIEGETQYF	TRBJ2-5	TRBV9	NA	TRBD2
TGTGCCAGCAGCCCCGGGGACAGGGCCTTCTACGAGCAGTACTTC	CASSPGDRAFYEQYF	TRBJ2-7	TRBV9	NA	TRBD1
TGCGCCAGCAGCGTCCAGCGGGAGGACGGGGAGCTGTTTTTT	CASSVQREDGELFF	TRBJ2-2	TRBV4-3	few	TRBD2
TGTGCCAGTAGTATAGATCCTGGGACAGCCTATGGCTACACCTTC	CASSIDPGTAYGYTF	TRBJ1-2	TRBV19	NA	TRBD1
TGTGCCAGCAGCCACCCCCCAAGCCTAGCCAAAAACATTCAGTACTTC	CASSHPPSLAKNIQYF	TRBJ2-4	TRBV7-2	NA	NA
TGTGCCAGCAGCTTTGGTAGTGTGGCCAAAAACATTCAGTACTTC	CASSFGSVAKNIQYF	TRBJ2-4	TRBV5-6	NA	NA
TGTGCCAGCAGCTATGCGGGCCAAGCTAACTATGGCTACACCTTC	CASSYAGQANYGYTF	TRBJ1-2	TRBV7-9	NA	NA
TGTGCCAGCAGCTTAAAAAGCAACACTGAAGCTTTCTTT	CASSLKSNTEAFF	TRBJ1-1	TRBV7-2	few	NA
TGTGCCAGCATACTCCCCGGGGCTAGCGGGGCCGAGCAGTACTTC	CASILPGASGAEQYF	TRBJ2-7	TRBV28	NA	TRBD2
TGTGCCAGCAGTTTGTGGACAGGGTCGGATGAAAAACTGTTTTTT	CASSLWTGSDEKLFF	TRBJ1-4	TRBV28	NA	TRBD1
TGTGCCAGCAGTGAGGACATCCAAGAGACCCAGTACTTC	CASSEDIQETQYF	TRBJ2-5	TRBV6-6	few	NA